This T cell receptor beta chain was sequenced for a study of blood T cell repertoires in COVID-19. For the study at large: Acute and convalescent COVID-19 specimens originated in the United States, Italy and Spain.

Generated by immunoSEQ multiplex PCR, the TCRdb table keeps only in-frame clones and is missing some. This repertoire shows approximately 140,000 clones, about 85% found once; its top ten account for under 3%. Trimming removed 3 bases at V and 2 bases at J, with 10 bases between. The CDR3 consists of 15 residues. Per germline, CDR1 SGHTA and CDR2 FQGNSA. Sequenced input: peripheral blood. The receptor was derived from a human donor with COVID-19, enrolled during active disease. The donor label of this sample is uncertain. This chain links TRBV7-2 with TRBJ2-2; D gene unclear. The CDR3 is CASSFDFLNTGELFF. Written as DNA, the CDR3 is TGTGCCAGCAGCTTTGACTTCCTAAACACCGGGGAGCTGTTTTTT.